These 21 T cell receptor beta chains were sequenced from one sample in a study of PD-L1 blockade in urothelial cancer. Assay used: immunoSEQ multiplex PCR; TCRdb lists only in-frame clones, some missing. The sample includes about 50,000 clones, 87% of them seen just once. Time point given: pretreatment peripheral blood. This specimen was PBMCs, taken around atezolizumab (anti-PD-L1) treatment. The source of these receptors is a woman aged 55-69 years with urothelial cancer.

This clone was seen once. The chain employs TRBV6-1 and TRBJ1-2; 9 positions agree with TRBD1. V was clipped by 0 bases and J by 6 bases; unmatched bases: 8. Germline CDR1 reads MNHNS; CDR2 reads SASEGT. This CDR3 spans 16 amino acids. CDR3 bases: TGTGCCAGCAGTGAAGCGAAGGGGGGACAGGGACATGGCTACACCTTC. Translating gives CASSEAKGGQGHGYTF.

The chain is built from TRBV6-5 and TRBJ2-1; no reliable D call. The V gene lost 6 bases and the J gene lost 4 bases, with 7 bases spanning the gap. Germline values: CDR1 MNHEY, CDR2 SVGAGI. The CDR3 covers 12 residues. CDR3 residues: CASSTRYNEQFF. CDR3 DNA: TGTGCCAGCAGCACGAGGTACAATGAGCAGTTCTTC.

This sequence joins TRBV5-1 and TRBJ2-7, with D possibly TRBD1 on 5 matching bases. This CDR3 is 15 amino acids long. Germline CDR1 is SGHRS and CDR2 is YFSETQ. Trimming left V 0 bases short and J 1 base short, with 11 bases between. The CDR3 coding sequence is TGCGCCAGCAGCTTGGGAGCAGGGAAGTCCTACGAGCAGTACTTC. Translation: CASSLGAGKSYEQYF.

The rearrangement uses TRBV6-5 and TRBJ1-6, with TRBD1 matching over 10 bases. This CDR3 is 16 amino acids long. V shed 2 bases and J 8 bases; nucleotides not matched to a gene: 6. Germline V gene lookup returns CDR1 MNHEY and CDR2 SVGAGI. This CDR3 reads CASSYTTGTGDSPLHF. The CDR3 DNA sequence: TGTGCCAGCAGTTACACAACCGGGACAGGGGATTCACCCCTCCACTTT.

The chain has TRBV5-1 and TRBJ1-2; 8 nucleotides align to TRBD1. Germline V gene data show CDR1 as SGHRS and CDR2 as YFSETQ. Trimming at V came to 0 bases and at J to 4 bases, leaving 8 bases not matched to a gene. The CDR3 runs 16 residues. CDR3 nucleotide sequence: TGCGCCAGCAGCTTGGCCACCAGGGGGCTGTCCTATGGCTACACCTTC. It codes for CASSLATRGLSYGYTF.

This clone was picked up one time. The chain couples TRBV19 to TRBJ2-2; 7 bases agree with TRBD2. Germline V lookup: CDR1 LNHDA, CDR2 SQIVND (reference sequence). This CDR3 contains 16 residues. Trimming cost V 3 bases and J 0 bases; bases outside gene matches: 4. CDR3 sequence: CASSIRGSSNTGELFF. The CDR3 region has the DNA TGTGCCAGTAGTATTCGCGGGAGCTCGAACACCGGGGAGCTGTTTTTT.

The V gene is TRBV4-3, the J gene TRBJ1-5; no firm D call. The CDR3 has 16 amino acids. Germline V gives CDR1 LGHNA, CDR2 YSLEER. V lost 3 bases, J lost 1 base, and 13 bases lay in between. CDR3: CASSQTPGDSNQPQHF. As DNA, the CDR3 is TGCGCCAGCAGCCAGACACCGGGAGACAGCAATCAGCCCCAGCATTTT.

V gene TRBV28 combines with J gene TRBJ2-5; 12 positions agree with TRBD2. There are 12 residues in the CDR3. Germline V gene lookup returns CDR1 MDHEN and CDR2 SYDVKM. CDR3 loop: CAWGLAGETQYF. The CDR3 DNA sequence: TGTGCATGGGGACTAGCGGGAGAGACCCAGTACTTC.

In its sample, this clone was seen once. The V and J genes are TRBV19 and TRBJ1-1, with a tentative D call TRBD1 (5 bases). The CDR3 consists of 14 residues. Germline V gene sequence: CDR1 LNHDA, CDR2 SQIVND (reference sequence). The V gene lost 6 bases and the J gene lost 1 base, with 12 bases spanning the gap. The CDR3 bases are TGTGCCAGTAGAGCGGGACGTTGGAACACTGAAGCTTTCTTT. Residues: CASRAGRWNTEAFF.

This clone was observed once. J is TRBJ2-3 and V is TRBV6-6; 7 positions agree with TRBD1. This CDR3 has 15 residues. The germline gives CDR1 MNHNY, CDR2 SVGAGI (reference sequence). V gave up 10 bases and J gave up 1 base; unmatched junction bases: 11. The CDR3 loop reads CATDTRGRRTDTQYF. The CDR3 nucleotides are TGTGCCACCGACACTAGGGGGCGCCGCACAGATACGCAGTATTTT.

The chain joins TRBV4-1 to TRBJ2-5; 10 nucleotides agree with TRBD2. This CDR3 contains 17 residues. CDR1 MGHRA and CDR2 YSYEKL come from the germline V gene. V lost 0 bases to trimming and J lost 5 bases; unmatched junction nucleotides: 9. CDR3 loop: CASSQESLAGARETQYF. In DNA, the CDR3 is TGCGCCAGCAGCCAAGAATCCCTAGCGGGGGCCAGGGAGACCCAGTACTTC.

The chain couples TRBV11-3 to TRBJ2-6; TRBD1 agrees at 9 bases. This CDR3 has 15 amino acids. The germline gives CDR1 SGHNT, CDR2 YENEEA. V was pared by 4 bases and J by 4 bases, with 2 bases of the junction left unmatched. The CDR3 reads CASSSGQGGANVLTF. As DNA, the CDR3 is TGTGCCAGCAGCTCCGGACAGGGGGGGGCCAACGTCCTGACTTTC. Looking up the rest from reference TRBV11-3 and TRBJ2-6 gives the full variable domain: EAGVVQSPRYKIIEKKQPVAFWCNPISGHNTLYWYLQNLGQGPELLIRYENEEAVDDSQLPKDRFSAERLKGVDSTLKIQPAELGDSAVYLCASSSGQGGANVLTFGAGSRLTVL.

This chain uses TRBV5-1 with TRBJ2-7; 9 nucleotides agree with TRBD2. The V gene end was trimmed by 4 bases and the J gene end by 2 bases; junction bases not matched to a gene: 7. The CDR3 has 15 amino acids. Germline V lookup: CDR1 SGHRS, CDR2 YFSETQ. The CDR3: CASSGGTSSTYEQYF. The CDR3 bases are TGCGCCAGCAGCGGAGGGACTAGCAGTACCTACGAGCAGTACTTC. Filled out from reference TRBV5-1 and TRBJ2-7, the complete variable domain reads KAGVTQTPRYLIKTRGQQVTLSCSPISGHRSVSWYQQTPGQGLQFLFEYFSETQRNKGNFPGRFSGRQFSNSRSEMNVSTLELGDSALYLCASSGGTSSTYEQYFGPGTRLTVT.

The chain couples TRBV29-1 to TRBJ2-5, with 11 positions matching TRBD2. After removal of 6 bases from V and 2 bases from J, the junction contained 11 bases not matched to a gene. The CDR3 covers 16 residues. The V gene's germline CDR1 is SQVTM and CDR2 ANQGSEA. The CDR3 here is CSVLTMTSGIQETQYF. CDR3 sequence (DNA): TGCAGCGTACTGACGATGACTAGCGGGATACAAGAGACCCAGTACTTC.

This sequence joins TRBV7-2 and TRBJ1-4; no clear D gene. Trimming cost V 2 bases and J 7 bases, with 8 bases left between them. This CDR3 spans 13 amino acids. From germline, CDR1 is SGHTA and CDR2 FQGNSA. CDR3 sequence reads: CASSLYPGEKLFF. The CDR3 DNA is TGTGCCAGCAGCTTATATCCAGGTGAAAAACTGTTTTTT.

The chain links TRBV5-4 to TRBJ2-3; D unresolved. The ends were cut back, 5 bases at V and 4 bases at J, with 26 bases in the middle. CDR1 is SGHNT, CDR2 YYREEE, per germline (reference sequence). The CDR3 sequence is 18 residues long. Here the CDR3 reads CASSLLERSLESADTQYF. The CDR3 coding sequence is TGTGCCAGCAGTCTCCTAGAGCGCTCACTCGAATCGGCAGATACGCAGTATTTT.

Only a few counts were recorded for this clone. This sequence joins TRBV11-2 and TRBJ1-1; D unresolved. With 7 bases removed from V and 0 bases from J, the gap between germline ends came to 18 bases. Germline V gene lookup returns CDR1 SGHAT and CDR2 FQNNGV. The CDR3 is 16 amino acids. CDR3 region: CASNPGSGIMNTEAFF. In DNA form, the CDR3 reads TGTGCCAGCAATCCCGGGAGTGGGATCATGAACACTGAAGCTTTCTTT.

This sequence joins TRBV25-1 and TRBJ2-5; 8 bases map to TRBD2. The CDR3 length is 17 residues. Trimming took 5 bases from V and 1 from J; bases not matched to a gene: 12. Germline CDR1 reads MGHDK; CDR2 reads SYGVNS. CDR3 coding DNA: TGTGCCAGCAGTCCAGCCAGGGGACTAGTTTTCCAAGAGACCCAGTACTTC. Residues: CASSPARGLVFQETQYF.

The gene calls are TRBV15 and TRBJ2-3; 10 nucleotides align to TRBD2. Germline assignment: CDR1 LNHNV and CDR2 YYDKDF (reference sequence). The CDR3 covers 17 residues. V lost 6 bases and J lost 6; bases outside the gene matches: 15. CDR3: CATSPRRLAGVVDTQYF. DNA of the CDR3: TGTGCCACCAGTCCGAGGAGGCTAGCGGGGGTTGTTGATACGCAGTATTTT.

The chain uses TRBV14 and TRBJ1-1, with TRBD1 as a possible D gene (5 bases). Germline CDR1 SGHDN, CDR2 FVKESK. The CDR3 loop spans 16 amino acids. The V end was cut by 0 bases, the J end by 2 bases, with 13 bases between. The chain's CDR3 is CASSQDLGQTNTEAFF. CDR3 coding DNA: TGTGCCAGCAGCCAAGACTTGGGGCAGACAAACACTGAAGCTTTCTTT.

The table lists this clone with a few counts. The genes are TRBV6-5 and TRBJ1-3, with 9 bases aligning to TRBD1. The CDR3 totals 16 residues. Losses at the gene ends were 4 bases for V and 0 bases for J; bases not matched to a gene: 4. The germline V gene encodes CDR1 MNHEY and CDR2 SVGAGI. The CDR3 loop reads CASSFGTGRSGNTIYF. CDR3 nucleotide sequence: TGTGCCAGCAGTTTTGGGACAGGGCGCTCTGGAAACACCATATATTTT.